The 27 T cell receptor beta chains listed next were all sequenced from one sample in a study of T-cell reconstitution after alpha-beta-depleted transplantation in children. It was with unique molecular identifiers that the TCRbeta library was prepared. One entry per CDR3 protein results from TCRdb running MiXCR on the PCR reads. This table holds 610,000 or so distinct CDR3 sequences, 25% to 30% found once. Specimen: PBMCs, collected before TCRalphabeta/CD19-depleted stem cell transplant. All receptors come from a boy younger than two with Wiskott-Aldrich syndrome, due to receive a stem cell transplant.

This clonotype was seen more than once but under ten times. The rearrangement uses TRBV6-4 and TRBJ2-4; 15 positions match TRBD2. The V and J ends lost 6 bases and 4 bases, in that order; junction bases with no gene match: 4. CDR1 is MRHNA and CDR2 is SNTAGT in the germline V gene. The CDR3 covers 16 residues. The CDR3 here is CASSRTSGRVKNIQYF. In DNA form, the CDR3 reads TGTGCCAGCAGCCGGACTAGCGGGAGGGTTAAAAACATTCAGTACTTC.

Only a few counts were recorded for this clonotype. This sequence joins TRBV20-1 and TRBJ1-5; D gene uncertain. The CDR3 totals 15 residues. Trimming removed 6 bases at V and 4 bases at J, with 19 bases between. Looked up from germline, CDR1 is DFQATT and CDR2 is SNEGSKA (reference sequence). The CDR3 spells CSAPLRPVTNQPQHF. The CDR3, as DNA: TGCAGTGCCCCTCTCCGGCCGGTGACTAATCAGCCCCAGCATTTT.

This clonotype was seen just once. At one end the junction does not follow the germline gene, possibly because of a read error. The chain uses TRBV5-1 and TRBJ1-1; D is undetermined. The V gene's germline CDR1 is SGHRS and CDR2 YFSETQ. This CDR3 spans 10 amino acids. CDR3 DNA sequence: TGCGCCAGCAGCTTGGGTCCGATATACTTT. This sequence encodes CASSLGPIYF.

The chain uses TRBV20-1 and TRBJ2-3, with D possibly matching TRBD2 (6 bases). Germline V gene data show CDR1 as DFQATT and CDR2 as SNEGSKA (reference sequence). The CDR3 covers 15 residues. Trimming removed 2 bases at V and 0 bases at J, with 12 bases between. CDR3 in DNA: TGCAGTGCTAGACGGGACTCCCGAAGCACAGATACGCAGTATTTT. Translation: CSARRDSRSTDTQYF.

This clonotype was recorded a few times. J is TRBJ1-2 and V is TRBV5-1; D is uncertain. Trimming removed 0 bases at V and 2 bases at J, with 11 bases between. Germline lookup yields CDR1 SGHRS and CDR2 YFSETQ. CDR3 length: 15 amino acids. CDR3: CASSLAPKSNYGYTF. CDR3 sequence (DNA): TGCGCCAGCAGCTTGGCCCCGAAGTCGAACTATGGCTACACCTTC.

The rearrangement uses TRBV4-1 and TRBJ2-2; D is unresolved. The V gene lost 1 base and the J gene lost 14 bases, with 23 bases spanning the gap. Germline assignment: CDR1 MGHRA and CDR2 YSYEKL. The CDR3 has 16 residues. The CDR3 DNA reads as TGCGCCAGCAGCCAAGGGAAAATATATCGTCCCTCACCACTGTTTTTT. Translation: CASSQGKIYRPSPLFF.

This clonotype was observed a handful of times. The rearrangement links TRBV11-2 to TRBJ2-2; D possibly uses TRBD1 or TRBD2 (5 bases each). The V gene's germline CDR1 is SGHAT and CDR2 FQNNGV. V was cut by 4 bases and J by 0 bases, with 12 bases left in between. This CDR3 is built from 16 residues. The CDR3 loop reads CASSSTGRSNTGELFF. The CDR3 region has the DNA TGTGCCAGCAGCTCTACGGGACGGTCGAACACCGGGGAGCTGTTTTTT.

This chain connects TRBV27 to TRBJ2-5, with 9 nucleotides matching TRBD1. CDR3 size: 17 residues. Trimming took 4 bases from V and 4 from J; bases not matched to a gene: 13. CDR1 is MNHEY and CDR2 is SMNVEV in the germline V gene (reference sequence). The CDR3 DNA reads TGTGCCAGCAGTTCCTACCGGACAGGGGCCACCCCAGAGACCCAGTACTTC. The encoded protein is CASSSYRTGATPETQYF.

The chain joins TRBV4-1 to TRBJ2-1, with D unclear. This CDR3 contains 14 residues. V dropped 0 bases and J dropped 13 bases, with 16 bases sitting between them. Germline CDR1 MGHRA, CDR2 YSYEKL. The CDR3 DNA follows: TGCGCCAGCAGCCAAGAGGTTGCCACCCCGATTCAGTTCTTC. Translating it yields CASSQEVATPIQFF.

The chain has TRBV6-5 and TRBJ2-1; 15 bases fit TRBD2. Germline-derived CDR1 and CDR2 are MNHEY and SVGAGI. With V trimmed by 4 bases and J by 9 bases, 4 bases remained unmatched. This CDR3 is 15 amino acids long. The CDR3 loop reads CASSWTSGREGEQFF. In nucleotides, the CDR3 is TGTGCCAGCAGTTGGACTAGCGGGAGGGAGGGTGAGCAGTTCTTC.

This clonotype occurred once. The chain combines TRBV7-3 with TRBJ2-3, with 8 bases lining up with TRBD2. Germline lookup yields CDR1 SGHTA and CDR2 FQGTGA. CDR3 size: 16 residues. Losses at the gene ends were 5 bases for V and 3 bases for J; bases not matched to a gene: 10. CDR3 nucleotides: TGTGCCAGCAGCCAGAGCGGGAGTGGGGGTACAGATACGCAGTATTTT. It is translated as CASSQSGSGGTDTQYF.

This clonotype appeared a few times. The genes are TRBV12-3 or TRBV12-4 and TRBJ2-4; the D is unclear. This CDR3 has 14 residues. The ends were cut back, 7 bases at V and 0 bases at J, with 10 bases in the middle. The CDR3 region is CASTTPGAKNIQYF. Written as DNA, the CDR3 is TGTGCCAGCACTACGCCGGGAGCCAAAAACATTCAGTACTTC.

The V gene is TRBV27, the J gene TRBJ1-1; unclear D gene. CDR1 is MNHEY, CDR2 SMNVEV, per germline (reference sequence). V dropped 4 bases and J dropped 5 bases, with 11 bases sitting between them. The CDR3 is 13 residues long. The CDR3, as DNA: TGTGCCAGCAGTTCCTACAGAGGAACTGAAGCTTTCTTT. Translation: CASSSYRGTEAFF.

There are a few counts of this clonotype. V gene TRBV20-1 combines with J gene TRBJ1-1; D remains ambiguous. Trimming cost V 2 bases and J 0 bases, with 13 bases left between them. The CDR3 has 15 residues. CDR1 and CDR2 (germline): DFQATT, SNEGSKA (reference sequence). The CDR3 here is CSARSTDRMNTEAFF. The CDR3 nucleotides are TGCAGTGCTAGAAGCACAGATCGGATGAACACTGAAGCTTTCTTT.

The rearrangement uses TRBV5-1 and TRBJ2-7; 7 bases are shared with TRBD1. Germline V gene lookup returns CDR1 SGHRS and CDR2 YFSETQ. This CDR3 is 14 amino acids long. V shed 0 bases, J shed 4 bases, and the junction held 4 bases outside the gene matches. The CDR3 coding sequence is TGCGCCAGCAGCTTGGAGACAGGGATATACGAGCAGTACTTC. It translates to CASSLETGIYEQYF.

The table lists this clonotype with a few counts. The chain couples TRBV20-1 to TRBJ2-7; the match to TRBD2 covers 10 bases. V lost 0 bases, J lost 6 bases, and 8 bases stayed unmatched. Germline V gives CDR1 DFQATT, CDR2 SNEGSKA (reference sequence). The CDR3 is 15 amino acids. CDR3 in amino acids: CSARDAPSGSSEQYF. The DNA for the CDR3 is TGCAGTGCTAGAGATGCCCCTAGCGGGAGTAGCGAGCAGTACTTC.

This chain links TRBV7-3 with TRBJ1-4, with unresolved D. V lost 0 bases to trimming and J lost 5 bases, with 4 bases between them. From germline, CDR1 is SGHTA and CDR2 FQGTGA. CDR3 size: 13 residues. The CDR3 region is CASSLTLNEKLFF. The CDR3 DNA reads as TGTGCCAGCAGCTTAACGTTAAATGAAAAACTGTTTTTT.

This chain joins TRBV5-1 and TRBJ2-3; 7 bases agree with TRBD1. Germline lookup yields CDR1 SGHRS and CDR2 YFSETQ. With V trimmed by 5 bases and J by 2 bases, 8 bases remained unmatched. This CDR3 comprises 15 residues. The CDR3 coding sequence is TGCGCCAGCAGTCCCACAGGGGTAGCCACAGATACGCAGTATTTT. Translated: CASSPTGVATDTQYF.

This chain's CDR3 is CAIRGQGAHEQYF. DNA of the CDR3: TGTGCCATCAGGGGACAGGGGGCCCACGAGCAGTACTTC. The chain uses TRBV10-3 and TRBJ2-7, with 12 bases matching TRBD1. V lost 6 bases, J lost 5 bases, and 2 bases stayed unmatched. CDR1 and CDR2 from the germline V gene are ENHRY and SYGVKD. This CDR3 has 13 amino acids.

The chain employs TRBV5-1 and TRBJ2-7; perhaps D is TRBD1 or TRBD2 (5 bases each). The CDR3 runs 15 residues. Germline loops: CDR1 SGHRS, CDR2 YFSETQ. Trimming took 4 bases from V and 5 from J, leaving 19 bases between them. The CDR3 DNA reads as TGCGCCAGCAGCCCACGGGACCCCCTAGACGACGAGCAGTACTTC. Encoded protein: CASSPRDPLDDEQYF.

This clonotype was seen a few times. In nucleotides, the CDR3 is TGTGCCAGCAGCTTGGGACAGGGGGGTAGCAATGAGCAGTTCTTC. Translated, it gives CASSLGQGGSNEQFF. The J gene is TRBJ2-1, the V gene TRBV7-8; 11 bases map to TRBD1. J lost 6 bases, V lost 3 bases, and 4 bases had no gene match. The CDR3 has 15 amino acids. CDR1 and CDR2 (germline): SGHVS, FQNEAQ.

The chain employs TRBV5-1 and TRBJ2-3; D unclear. Trimming left V 0 bases short and J 7 bases short, with 9 bases between. CDR3 length: 13 residues. Germline V gene lookup returns CDR1 SGHRS and CDR2 YFSETQ. Written as DNA, the CDR3 is TGCGCCAGCAGCTTGGAGGAGCAGAATACGCAGTATTTT. Amino acids: CASSLEEQNTQYF. Based on the CDR3 plus reference TRBV5-1 and TRBJ2-3, the full variable domain is KAGVTQTPRYLIKTRGQQVTLSCSPISGHRSVSWYQQTPGQGLQFLFEYFSETQRNKGNFPGRFSGRQFSNSRSEMNVSTLELGDSALYLCASSLEEQNTQYFGPGTRLTVL.

The chain is built from TRBV13 and TRBJ1-5; D gene unclear. Trimming took off 7 bases at V and 0 bases at J, with 37 bases between the two ends. The germline V gene has CDR1 PRHDT and CDR2 FYEKMQ (reference sequence). The length of the CDR3 is 23 residues. The CDR3 DNA reads TGTGCCAGCACCCTTATTGACCTCAACGCGGCCCCAGGCGTGCAATATAGCAATCAGCCCCAGCATTTT. Its translation is CASTLIDLNAAPGVQYSNQPQHF. The variable domain in full, with the rest retrieved from reference TRBV13 and TRBJ1-5, is AAGVIQSPRHLIKEKRETATLKCYPIPRHDTVYWYQQGPGQDPQFLISFYEKMQSDKGSIPDRFSAQQFSDYHSELNMSSLELGDSALYFCASTLIDLNAAPGVQYSNQPQHFGDGTRLSIL.

This chain uses TRBV29-1 with TRBJ2-5; D uncertain. This CDR3 is built from 12 residues. Trimming took off 4 bases at V and 5 bases at J, with 11 bases between the two ends. From germline, CDR1 is SQVTM and CDR2 ANQGSEA. The CDR3 nucleotides are TGCAGCGTTGTGTCGGGTAGCGAGACCCAGTACTTC. Translating it yields CSVVSGSETQYF. Variable domain in full (rest from reference TRBV29-1 and TRBJ2-5): SAVISQKPSRDICQRGTSLTIQCQVDSQVTMMFWYRQQPGQSLTLIATANQGSEATYESGFVIDKFPISRPNLTFSTLTVSNMSPEDSSIYLCSVVSGSETQYFGPGTRLLVL.

This clonotype was seen a few times. This chain connects TRBV5-1 to TRBJ2-1, with TRBD1 identical over 9 bases. This CDR3 spans 16 amino acids. CDR1 and CDR2 from the germline V gene are SGHRS and YFSETQ. V lost 7 bases, J lost 4 bases, and 12 bases stayed unmatched. CDR3 bases: TGCGCCAGCGGAGTACGAACAGGGGGCTCTTACAATGAGCAGTTCTTC. Protein sequence: CASGVRTGGSYNEQFF.

The V call is TRBV28, the J call TRBJ2-1; 9 bases map to TRBD2. The V gene end was trimmed by 7 bases and the J gene end by 3 bases; junction bases not matched to a gene: 7. The germline V gene encodes CDR1 MDHEN and CDR2 SYDVKM. The CDR3 length is 15 residues. CDR3 residues: CASMVWTSDYNEQFF. CDR3 DNA sequence: TGTGCCAGCATGGTGTGGACTAGCGACTACAATGAGCAGTTCTTC.

CDR3 DNA: TGCAGCGTGGCACCGAGACTTAGCACAGATACGCAGTATTTT. This codes for CSVAPRLSTDTQYF. The V gene is TRBV29-1, the J gene TRBJ2-3; D not certain. This CDR3 contains 14 residues. The germline gives CDR1 SQVTM, CDR2 ANQGSEA. Trimming cost V 6 bases and J 0 bases, with 13 bases left between them.